One TCR beta chain is described in this entry. Its antigen is unknown. Base quality data are lacking; no much larger clone is found one base away. At the DNA level, this CDR3 is encoded by other sequences in the same sample as well. For the CD8 naive samples, CD45RO-negative cells were positively selected for CCR7, yielding a CD45RA+CCR7+ population from which TemRA cells were excluded. Healthy HIV-negative adults with no recently reported acute infections or vaccinations were included as donors. Every donor was a Caucasian adult living in Nashville, Tennessee, USA. After blood collection by leukapheresis, PBMCs were isolated using Ficoll-Histopaque density gradient centrifugation and then cryopreserved in the vapor phase of liquid nitrogen. Analytical flow cytometry was used to check the purity and quantity of each magnetically sorted T cell population. Genomic DNA was isolated from each sorted fraction and quantified by UV absorbance on a Nanodrop 2000c.

The CDR3 goes from the cysteine to the phenylalanine over 11 residues. Of all the DNA, just the CDR3 is kept, 33 bases in frame from base 1. Deletion took 2 bases off V and 4 bases off J, with a span of 4 bases between the germline ends. The germline V gene encodes CDR1 GTSNPN and CDR2 SVGIG (reference sequence). The entry originates in a study of shared clonotypes between healthy human individuals (dated by TCRdb to 2020 to 2022). Notes on the research overall: The cohort included a few men and a couple of women between 18 and 49 years of age. Per donor, leukapheresis produced somewhere between about 0.94 and 9.5 billion PBMCs. To estimate repertoire size and how much clonotype sharing occurs between individuals, the study deeply sequenced the blood TCR repertoires of roughly 5 healthy adults. To increase sequencing depth and limit assay-specific biases, TCR repertoire library preparation and sequencing were carried out by different laboratories using diverse techniques. For each donor, three plates each were used for CD4 naive and CD4 memory, two plates were used for CD8 naive, and one plate was used for CD8 memory. Overall study results and their limits: Sampling was limited to blood, and TCR repertoires in tissue likely differ from TCR repertoires in blood. The small number of donors limited the genetic and exposure-history diversity represented. Sharing across several donors was observed for approximately 5% of naive CD4, over 3% of naive CD8, around 2.5% of memory CD4, and approximately 0.41% of memory CD8 clonotypes. Compared with non-shared clonotypes, the clonotypes found in all four sorted-subset donors had higher generation probabilities. Based on pairwise subsampling, the degree of clonotype sharing among donors was expected to be affected by sequencing depth. Rarefaction of sorted-subset datasets indicated incomplete sequencing despite the large sequencing depth. Larger estimated clonotype richness was generally found for naive subsets than for memory subsets.

TCR CDR3 regions were amplified from genomic DNA by multiplex PCR using the deep immunoSEQ assay. For each cell subset, the extracted genomic DNA was distributed evenly across all wells of several immunoSEQ 96-well plates, and each plate served as one replicate. For sorted subsets, each replicate PCR was loaded with approximately 190 ng genomic DNA, equivalent to approximately 33,000 T cell genomes. Purified libraries were quantified with a Qubit 3.0 fluorometer, sized on a Bioanalyzer 2100, and re-quantified with the KAPA Library Quantification kit. A separate single-read 150-cycle Illumina NextSeq 550 flow cell was used to sequence each immunoSEQ 96-well plate. The study's processing was this. Because only junctional sequences without quality scores were contained in the immunoSEQ output, filtering matching that applied to full-length reads could not be performed. Sequences were annotated with PyIR, a Python wrapper for IgBLAST v1.9, using IMGT germline references to assign V/J genes and CDR3. Any read was removed if the V/J assignment was weak (E-value above 1e-6), the CDR3 was missing, or the read contained stop codons, out-of-frame junctions, or ambiguous translated residues. V3J clonotypes were defined as sequences sharing the same inferred V gene, J gene, and CDR3 amino acid sequence. The percentage overlap between two repertoires was calculated by dividing the number of shared unique clonotypes by the size of the smaller repertoire. RTK rarefaction, the Chao1 estimator, and Recon v2.1 estimates of unobserved clonotypes were used to assess repertoire richness. OLGA was used to compute generation probabilities for all TCRbeta clonotypes that the gDNA method yielded from four donors. TCRdb took this table from immuneACCESS and kept in-frame rearrangements with V and J called. Such tables lack part of the clones; where checked against another copy, unresolved V genes explain under half of the gap, and the rest is unexplained. V, J and clone size are taken as reported in that table, and D and trimming were inferred from the DNA itself. This sample holds millions of clones; over 85% were observed only once. Roughly 1% of the sample is held by the ten biggest clonotypes.

The sequence is built from TRBV30 and TRBJ2-3, with no D gene named confidently. Material for sequencing was naive CD8+ T cells sorted from blood. The intended sense of this specimen's cell subset or site label: CD45RA+CCR7+. This sequence originates from a man aged 18 to 35 in good health. The nucleotides read TGTGCCTGGAGTATCGCAGATACGCAGTATTTT. Translated, this is CAWSIADTQYF. This CDR3, with the reference TRBV30 and TRBJ2-3 proteins standing in past its ends, gives the full variable domain SQTIHQWPATLVQPVGSPLSLECTVEGTSNPNLYWYRQAAGRGLQLLFYSVGIGQISSEVPQNLSASRPQDRQFILSSKKLLLSDSGFYLCAWSIADTQYFGPGTRLTVL.